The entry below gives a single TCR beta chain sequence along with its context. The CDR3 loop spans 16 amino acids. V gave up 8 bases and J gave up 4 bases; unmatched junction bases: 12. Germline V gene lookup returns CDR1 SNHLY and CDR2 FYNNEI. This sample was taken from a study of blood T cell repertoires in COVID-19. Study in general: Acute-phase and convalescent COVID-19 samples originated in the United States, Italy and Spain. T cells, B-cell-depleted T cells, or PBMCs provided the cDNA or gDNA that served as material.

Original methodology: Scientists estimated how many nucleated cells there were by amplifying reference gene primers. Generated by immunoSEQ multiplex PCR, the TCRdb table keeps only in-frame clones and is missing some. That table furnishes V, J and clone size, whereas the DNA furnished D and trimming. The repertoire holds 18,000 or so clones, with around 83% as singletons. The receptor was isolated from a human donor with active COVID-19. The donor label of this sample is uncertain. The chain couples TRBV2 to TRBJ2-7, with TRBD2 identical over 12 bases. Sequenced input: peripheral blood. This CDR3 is CASEVPTSGSGYEQYF. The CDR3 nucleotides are TGTGCCAGCGAAGTTCCGACTAGCGGGAGTGGGTACGAGCAGTACTTC.